The next 25 T cell receptor beta chains were all read from a single sample in a study of blood T cell repertoires in COVID-19. Clones were sequenced by immunoSEQ multiplex PCR, and TCRdb holds only the in-frame ones, with some missing. The data contain roughly 15,000 clones, 60% to 85% of them seen just once; the ten biggest clones take up approximately 15%. The sample taken for sequencing was peripheral blood. These receptors were obtained from a man between 60 and 75 years old with acute or convalescent COVID-19.

This clone was detected a few times. This chain links TRBV19 with TRBJ2-2; D might be TRBD2 (5 bases). This CDR3 contains 13 residues. V was cut by 3 bases and J by 6 bases, with 8 bases left in between. The germline V gene encodes CDR1 LNHDA and CDR2 SQIVND (reference sequence). CDR3 sequence: CASSIMDSGELFF. The CDR3 DNA sequence: TGTGCCAGTAGTATTATGGACTCCGGGGAGCTGTTTTTT.

V is TRBV7-2 and J is TRBJ2-7; 8 bases fit TRBD1. This CDR3 has 15 residues. CDR1 is SGHTA, CDR2 FQGNSA, per germline. J was trimmed by 2 bases and V by 5 bases; bases with no gene match: 8. The CDR3 region is CASSPYWTGTYEQYF. CDR3 coding DNA: TGTGCCAGCAGCCCGTACTGGACAGGGACCTACGAGCAGTACTTC.

The sample holds a few counts of this clone. The J gene is TRBJ2-7, the V gene TRBV5-5, with D unclear. This CDR3 is built from 13 residues. The germline CDR1 and CDR2 sequences are SGHKS and YYEKEE (reference sequence). V was pared by 0 bases and J by 3 bases, with 7 bases between. The CDR3: CASSLAQNYEQYF. DNA of the CDR3: TGTGCCAGCAGCTTGGCCCAGAACTACGAGCAGTACTTC.

This clone was seen a few times. The chain joins TRBV6-6 to TRBJ2-1, with TRBD2 matching 9 bases. Trimming took 7 bases from V and 3 from J; bases not matched to a gene: 1. CDR1 and CDR2 from the germline V gene are MNHNY and SVGAGI (reference sequence). The CDR3 length is 13 residues. The chain's CDR3 is CASTSGVYNEQFF. The DNA for the CDR3 is TGTGCCAGCACTAGCGGGGTCTACAATGAGCAGTTCTTC.

The chain employs TRBV2 and TRBJ2-7; tentative D call: TRBD2 (7 bases). Germline V gene sequence: CDR1 SNHLY, CDR2 FYNNEI. Trimming removed 2 bases from V and 1 base from J, with 12 bases in between. The CDR3 is made up of 15 amino acids. The CDR3 bases are TGTGCCAGCAGTGAATACGGGGGGCGTTCCTACGAGCAGTACTTC. Translation gives CASSEYGGRSYEQYF.

This sequence joins TRBV5-1 and TRBJ2-1; D is possibly TRBD1 (6 bases). Germline CDR1 and CDR2: SGHRS and YFSETQ. With 3 bases removed from V and 2 bases from J, the gap between germline ends came to 21 bases. The CDR3 consists of 18 residues. The CDR3 spells CASSSMAGARGPYNEQFF. In DNA, the CDR3 is TGCGCCAGCAGCTCGATGGCAGGGGCCAGGGGACCCTACAATGAGCAGTTCTTC.

This chain joins TRBV10-3 and TRBJ1-2, with 8 bases lining up with TRBD1. Germline V gene sequence: CDR1 ENHRY, CDR2 SYGVKD. The ends lost 6 bases at V and 4 bases at J; junction bases unmatched: 1. CDR3 size: 12 residues. CDR3: CAISGTGYGYTF. In nucleotides, the CDR3 is TGTGCCATCAGCGGGACAGGCTATGGCTACACCTTC.

This clone is a singleton in its sample. The V and J genes are TRBV4-1 and TRBJ2-4, with TRBD2 as a possible D gene (6 bases). Per germline, CDR1 MGHRA and CDR2 YSYEKL. V was trimmed by 2 bases and J by 3 bases, leaving 11 bases between them. This CDR3 spans 15 amino acids. The DNA for the CDR3 is TGCGCCAGCAGCCAAATTCAGGGAGGCAAAAACATTCAGTACTTC. Amino acid sequence: CASSQIQGGKNIQYF.

This clone was observed once. The V and J genes are TRBV5-4 and TRBJ1-3; D is possibly TRBD1 (6 bases). The V and J ends lost 2 bases and 0 bases respectively, with 12 bases between them. The CDR3 runs 16 residues. The germline V gene encodes CDR1 SGHNT and CDR2 YYREEE (reference sequence). The CDR3 protein is CASSFTGGPSGNTIYF. CDR3 DNA sequence: TGTGCCAGCAGCTTTACGGGGGGCCCCTCTGGAAACACCATATATTTT.

The rearrangement links TRBV21-1 to TRBJ2-7; the tabulated D call, TRBD2, remains unverified against the DNA. TRBV21-1 is flagged as a pseudogene. This CDR3 is built from 18 residues. CDR3 protein: CASRWYEGKLAGGGEQYF. The DNA for the CDR3 is TGTGCCAGCCGTTGGTATGAGGGTAAACTAGCGGGCGGGGGCGAGCAGTACTTC.

This clone occurred a few times. The chain is built from TRBV28 and TRBJ1-2, with 7 bases aligning to TRBD1. This CDR3 spans 15 amino acids. Germline CDR1 reads MDHEN; CDR2 reads SYDVKM. V shed 3 bases, J shed 2 bases, and the junction held 6 bases outside the gene matches. The CDR3 region has the DNA TGTGCCAGCAGTTTTCTGGACAGGAAGAACTATGGCTACACCTTC. This sequence encodes CASSFLDRKNYGYTF.

V usage is TRBV7-9 and J usage is TRBJ1-5; D gene ambiguous. From germline, CDR1 is SEHNR and CDR2 FQNEAQ (reference sequence). CDR3 size: 16 residues. The germline V and J ends were trimmed by 5 bases and 2 bases, with 16 bases remaining between them. The DNA for the CDR3 is TGTGCCAGCAGCCGAATCGACACGGGAGGCAATCAGCCCCAGCATTTT. Translated, it gives CASSRIDTGGNQPQHF.

V and J are TRBV15 and TRBJ2-2; D is unclear. This CDR3 has 19 amino acids. The V and J ends lost 0 bases and 3 bases respectively, with 20 bases between them. Germline loops: CDR1 LNHNV, CDR2 YYDKDF (reference sequence). The CDR3: CATSRDSAPRLTYTGELFF. The CDR3 DNA reads TGTGCCACCAGCAGAGATTCAGCCCCGCGACTTACATACACCGGGGAGCTGTTTTTT.

The chain uses TRBV19 and TRBJ2-4; 8 bases agree with TRBD1. The germline gives CDR1 LNHDA, CDR2 SQIVND (reference sequence). CDR3 length equals 19 residues. J lost 3 bases, V lost 4 bases, and 17 bases had no gene match. In nucleotides, the CDR3 is TGTGCCAGTAGTACCTTCGCAGGGGGCGCGGTGGCTGACAAAAACATTCAGTACTTC. This sequence encodes CASSTFAGGAVADKNIQYF.

This chain uses TRBV6-5 with TRBJ2-7, with TRBD1 matching over 9 bases. The CDR3 loop spans 15 amino acids. The V and J ends lost 6 bases and 5 bases, in that order; junction bases with no gene match: 11. The germline V gene encodes CDR1 MNHEY and CDR2 SVGAGI. The CDR3, as DNA: TGTGCCAGCAGACGCTTAAACAGGGGGCCGGACGAGCAGTACTTC. This encodes CASRRLNRGPDEQYF.

CDR3 DNA: TGCAGTGCTAGTGACAACAATCAGCCCCAGCATTTT. Protein sequence: CSASDNNQPQHF. The rearrangement uses TRBV20-1 and TRBJ1-5; D is undetermined. Germline V gene lookup returns CDR1 DFQATT and CDR2 SNEGSKA (reference sequence). V was clipped by 3 bases and J by 3 bases, with 6 bases between them. The CDR3 length is 12 residues.

The rearrangement links TRBV6-2 or TRBV6-3 to TRBJ2-3, with 12 bases lining up with TRBD2. With 2 bases clipped from V and 2 bases from J, the junction kept 8 bases outside the gene matches. The CDR3 runs to 18 residues. CDR1 is MNHEY, CDR2 SVGEGT, per germline. The CDR3, as DNA: TGTGCCAGCAGTTACCTAGCGGGAGGGCTTTATCCCACAGATACGCAGTATTTT. Translation gives CASSYLAGGLYPTDTQYF.

The chain has TRBV5-8 and TRBJ2-2; TRBD1 matches 10 bases. After removal of 4 bases from V and 4 bases from J, the junction contained 4 bases not matched to a gene. Germline-derived CDR1 and CDR2 are SGHTS and YDEGEE. This CDR3 has 15 amino acids. Here the CDR3 DNA reads TGTGCCAGCAGCACCGGGACAGGGGTCACCGGGGAGCTGTTTTTT. Amino acid sequence: CASSTGTGVTGELFF.

This chain joins TRBV9 and TRBJ2-3; 9 bases fit TRBD1. The CDR3 sequence is 16 residues long. V lost 3 bases to trimming and J lost 4 bases; unmatched junction nucleotides: 9. Germline V gives CDR1 SGDLS, CDR2 YYNGEE. CDR3 region: CASSAPDRGLPDTQYF. For the CDR3, the DNA is TGTGCCAGCAGCGCCCCGGACAGGGGATTGCCAGATACGCAGTATTTT.

The chain's CDR3 is CAWSLARGGEQYF. In DNA form, the CDR3 reads TGTGCCTGGAGTCTAGCGCGGGGTGGCGAGCAGTACTTC. J is TRBJ2-7 and V is TRBV30, with a possible D match to TRBD2 (6 bases). V lost 2 bases and J 6 bases, leaving 14 bases between the germline ends. The CDR3 covers 13 residues. Germline V gives CDR1 GTSNPN, CDR2 SVGIG (reference sequence).

This chain joins TRBV19 and TRBJ2-1, with 7 bases that match TRBD2. This CDR3 has 12 residues. Per the germline V gene, CDR1 is LNHDA and CDR2 is SQIVND (reference sequence). V gave up 2 bases and J gave up 9 bases; unmatched junction bases: 1. The CDR3 protein is CASSIWGGEQFF. CDR3 bases: TGTGCCAGTAGTATATGGGGGGGTGAGCAGTTCTTC.

This clone was picked up a small number of times. CDR3: CASSVGGETIYEQYF. The CDR3, as DNA: TGTGCCAGCAGCGTTGGGGGGGAAACCATCTACGAGCAGTACTTC. This chain links TRBV9 with TRBJ2-7, with TRBD2 matching over 7 bases. With V trimmed by 2 bases and J by 3 bases, 8 bases remained unmatched. CDR1 is SGDLS and CDR2 is YYNGEE in the germline V gene. The CDR3 totals 15 residues.

The rearrangement uses TRBV13 and TRBJ2-1, with D possibly being TRBD2 (6 bases). Deletions cut 1 base from V and 2 bases from J, with 9 bases between. Germline V gives CDR1 PRHDT, CDR2 FYEKMQ (reference sequence). This CDR3 comprises 15 residues. This CDR3 reads CASSLEAGPYNEQFF. CDR3 nucleotide sequence: TGTGCCAGCAGCTTAGAGGCGGGACCCTACAATGAGCAGTTCTTC.

V is TRBV10-3 and J is TRBJ1-2; D is unresolved. Per germline, CDR1 ENHRY and CDR2 SYGVKD. Trimming shortened V by 3 bases and J by 5 bases, and 10 bases separated the two germline ends. This CDR3 comprises 13 residues. This CDR3 is CAISEKGGYGYTF. CDR3 sequence (DNA): TGTGCCATCAGTGAAAAGGGAGGGTATGGCTACACCTTC.

The rearrangement joins TRBV14 to TRBJ1-2, with D perhaps TRBD1 (5 bases). Germline CDR1 SGHDN, CDR2 FVKESK. This CDR3 is 15 amino acids long. Trimming took off 4 bases at V and 3 bases at J, with 15 bases between the two ends. The CDR3 DNA follows: TGTGCCAGCAGCCGACTACAGACGGGGGACTATGGCTACACCTTC. Translating gives CASSRLQTGDYGYTF.